This TCR beta chain originates from a study of T-cell reconstitution after alpha-beta-depleted transplantation in children. Study-wide results and limits: Reportedly, only several hundred clones from non-depleted graft cells drove alpha-beta T-cell counts at about two months. At one year after transplant, newly produced T cells mostly accounted for T-cell counts and diversity. Certain patients had high TCRbeta diversity at day 60, and it came from recipient T cells and thymic progenitors that survived.

As it was prepared, the TCRbeta library received unique molecular identifiers. TCRdb reanalysed the PCR reads using MiXCR and keeps one entry per CDR3 protein. The table shows 500,000 to 650,000 distinct CDR3 sequences, with under 15% occurring only once. Trimming cost V 5 bases and J 4 bases; bases outside gene matches: 11. The CDR3 contains 15 residues. CDR1 SGHTA and CDR2 FQGNSA come from the germline V gene. Worth noting for this clonotype: Its target is not known.

The source is a male patient younger than 18 who had a stem cell transplant for acute myeloid leukemia, so the T cells may come from the graft donor. The sequencing used PBMCs, mostly from graft donor cells, collected 360 days after TCRalphabeta/CD19-depleted stem cell transplant. The V call is TRBV7-2, the J call TRBJ2-7, with 7 positions matching TRBD2. The CDR3 DNA follows: TGTGCCAGCAGCCCCACGGGAGGCTTGAGTTACGAGCAGTACTTC. This translates into CASSPTGGLSYEQYF.